This record looks at one T cell receptor beta chain sequence and its context. Its antigen is still unknown. The sample originates from a study of shared clonotypes between healthy human individuals. In the naive CD8 group, cells lacked CD45RO and were positively selected for CCR7, so terminally differentiated effector memory CD45RA+ cells were left out. Profiling relied on immunoSEQ multiplex PCR, and the TCRdb table lists in-frame clones only, not all of them. The table lists nearly 2 million clones, about 95% of them singletons. Whole-study results and caveats: Sampling covered nothing but blood. Tissue TCR repertoires likely differ from those found in blood.

Germline CDR1 and CDR2: MDHEN and SYDVKM. Germline trimming cut 9 bases from V and 4 bases from J; bases unmatched to any gene: 6. This CDR3 spans 13 amino acids. The specimen was naive CD8+ T cells sorted from blood. The TCR originated in a man between 18 and 35 years old in good health. The chain has TRBV28 and TRBJ1-1; 9 bases match TRBD1. CDR3 protein: CASTGGGFTEAFF. The DNA of the CDR3 is TGTGCCAGTACAGGGGGCGGTTTCACTGAAGCTTTCTTT. Using reference TRBV28 and TRBJ1-1 for the parts outside the CDR3, the full variable domain is DVKVTQSSRYLVKRTGEKVFLECVQDMDHENMFWYRQDPGLGLRLIYFSYDVKMKEKGDIPEGYSVSREKKERFSLILESASTNQTSMYLCASTGGGFTEAFFGQGTRLTVV.